The sequence of this TCR beta chain was determined in a study of breast tumors, draining lymph nodes, adjacent tissues. Axillary draining lymph nodes of breast cancer patients supplied the node samples. Via MiXCR, TCRdb re-called the multiplex PCR reads, giving one row per CDR3 protein. The table includes 83,000 or so distinct CDR3 sequences, under 25% detected once. V gave up 1 base and J gave up 6 bases; unmatched junction bases: 2. The CDR3 extends over 12 amino acids. Germline V gene data show CDR1 as DFQATT and CDR2 as SNEGSKA (reference sequence). Findings and caveats of the study: Luminal-like breast cancer showed significantly greater tumor-nontumor repertoire similarity than basal-like breast cancer did. That most tumor T cells come from lymph nodes remained unproven. Most tumor T cells seemingly derive from lymph node, then expand in tumor.

This clonotype was observed at least ten times. Its target is unknown. The TCR comes from a female donor with breast cancer. Some clones in this sample may be carry-over from other donors' samples. J is TRBJ1-2 and V is TRBV20-1; 7 positions agree with TRBD1. The source material was axillary lymph node tissue. This chain's CDR3 is CSARGQGDGYTF. The CDR3 nucleotides are TGCAGTGCTAGAGGACAGGGTGATGGCTACACCTTC.